A selection of T cell receptor beta chains follows, all from one sample in a study of OX40 agonist ivuxolimab in advanced cancers. Here immunoSEQ multiplex PCR was the method, and the copy in TCRdb shows in-frame clones only, minus some. The sample has approximately 18,000 clones; 67% are singletons. The input for sequencing was CD4+ or CD8+ T cells sorted from blood, taken in a trial of the OX40 agonist ivuxolimab. All receptors come from an adult with an advanced solid tumor such as melanoma, head and neck, liver or kidney cancer. The CDR3 runs from the conserved cysteine through the conserved F or W. A D gene is named only where the DNA matches it firmly. Only some rows state a clone size, as once, few, many or a class for expanded clones.

j_call,clone_size,v_call,d_call,cdr3_aa,cdr3_nt
TRBJ2-1,NA,TRBV10-1,TRBD1,CASSTGTGASREQFF,TGCGCCAGCAGCACCGGGACAGGGGCTTCTCGTGAGCAGTTCTTC
TRBJ2-5,few,TRBV7-6,TRBD2,CASSEGLVETQYF,TGTGCCAGCAGCGAGGGACTAGTTGAGACCCAGTACTTC
TRBJ2-4,NA,TRBV10-3,NA,CAISDTKAGLAKNIQYF,TGTGCCATCAGTGACACTAAAGCGGGCTTAGCCAAAAACATTCAGTACTTC
TRBJ2-7,NA,TRBV28,NA,CASSFSGSGEQYF,TGTGCCAGCAGTTTCAGCGGGTCGGGCGAGCAGTACTTC
TRBJ1-1,few,TRBV5-1,NA,CASSLQLNTEAFF,TGCGCCAGCAGCTTGCAGTTGAACACTGAAGCTTTCTTT
TRBJ2-1,few,TRBV14,NA,CASSRPDPSGIRINNEQFF,TGTGCCAGCAGCCGCCCGGACCCTAGTGGGATACGTATTAACAATGAGCAGTTCTTC
TRBJ2-7,NA,TRBV27,NA,CASSLWAGLAYEQYF,TGTGCCAGCAGTTTATGGGCGGGCCTCGCCTACGAGCAGTACTTC
TRBJ2-1,few,TRBV7-8,NA,CASSFDHQGGREQFF,TGTGCCAGCAGCTTCGACCACCAGGGCGGGCGGGAGCAGTTCTTC
TRBJ2-2,NA,TRBV12-5,NA,CASGLTLTGTENTGELFF,TGTGCTAGTGGTTTGACTTTGACCGGGACGGAGAACACCGGGGAGCTGTTTTTT
TRBJ2-5,NA,TRBV28,TRBD2,CASSSSGIWETQYF,TGTGCCAGCAGTTCTAGCGGGATTTGGGAGACCCAGTACTTC
TRBJ2-5,once,TRBV15,NA,CATSRKGGETQYF,TGTGCCACCAGCCGAAAGGGCGGGGAGACCCAGTACTTC
TRBJ2-5,NA,TRBV28,NA,CASSLGNTGYRQETQYF,TGTGCCAGCAGTTTGGGCAATACAGGGTATCGCCAAGAGACCCAGTACTTC
TRBJ1-1,few,TRBV19,TRBD1,CASSIGQGKAEAFF,TGTGCCAGTAGTATAGGACAGGGGAAGGCTGAAGCTTTCTTT
TRBJ1-2,NA,TRBV10-3,NA,CAISGLGANYGYTF,TGTGCCATCAGTGGACTCGGAGCTAACTATGGCTACACCTTC
TRBJ2-7,NA,TRBV18,NA,CASSPLDWSSYEQYF,TGTGCCAGCTCACCTCTCGACTGGAGCTCCTACGAGCAGTACTTC
TRBJ1-2,NA,TRBV27,NA,CASSLRGSGGYTF,TGTGCCAGCAGTTTAAGGGGGTCGGGTGGCTACACCTTC
TRBJ2-7,NA,TRBV30,NA,CAWSVLTYPYEQYF,TGTGCCTGGAGTGTATTAACATACCCGTACGAGCAGTACTTC
TRBJ2-3,NA,TRBV2,NA,CASRKGTASTDTQYF,TGTGCCAGCAGGAAGGGGACCGCTAGCACAGATACGCAGTATTTT